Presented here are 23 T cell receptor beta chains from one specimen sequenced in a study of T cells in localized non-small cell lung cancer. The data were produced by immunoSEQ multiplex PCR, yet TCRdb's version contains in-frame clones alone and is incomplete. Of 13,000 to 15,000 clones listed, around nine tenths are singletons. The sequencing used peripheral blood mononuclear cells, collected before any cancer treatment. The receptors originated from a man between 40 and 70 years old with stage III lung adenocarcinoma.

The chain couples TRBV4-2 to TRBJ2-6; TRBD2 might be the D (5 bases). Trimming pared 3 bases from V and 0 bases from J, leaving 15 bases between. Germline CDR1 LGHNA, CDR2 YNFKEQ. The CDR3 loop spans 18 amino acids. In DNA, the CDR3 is TGTGCCAGCAGCCATGAAGTAGCGTCGAGCTCTGGGGCCAACGTCCTGACTTTC. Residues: CASSHEVASSSGANVLTF.

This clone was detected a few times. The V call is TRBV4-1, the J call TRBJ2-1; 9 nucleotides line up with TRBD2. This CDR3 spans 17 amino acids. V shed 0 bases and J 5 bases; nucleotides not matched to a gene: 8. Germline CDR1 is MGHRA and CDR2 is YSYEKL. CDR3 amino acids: CASSQDWASGGNNEQFF. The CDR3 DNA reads TGCGCCAGCAGCCAAGATTGGGCCAGCGGGGGGAACAATGAGCAGTTCTTC.

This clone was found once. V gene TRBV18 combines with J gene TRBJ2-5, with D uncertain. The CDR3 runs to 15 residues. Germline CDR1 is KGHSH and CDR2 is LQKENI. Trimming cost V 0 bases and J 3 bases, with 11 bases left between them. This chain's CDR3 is CASSPPNSLEETQYF. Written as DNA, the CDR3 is TGTGCCAGCTCACCACCGAACAGCCTGGAAGAGACCCAGTACTTC.

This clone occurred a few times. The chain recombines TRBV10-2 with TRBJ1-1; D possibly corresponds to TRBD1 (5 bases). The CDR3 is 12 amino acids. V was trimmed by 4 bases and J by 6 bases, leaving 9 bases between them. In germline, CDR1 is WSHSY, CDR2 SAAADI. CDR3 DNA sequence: TGCGCCAGCAGTGCCGGGGGTGCTGAAGCTTTCTTT. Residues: CASSAGGAEAFF.

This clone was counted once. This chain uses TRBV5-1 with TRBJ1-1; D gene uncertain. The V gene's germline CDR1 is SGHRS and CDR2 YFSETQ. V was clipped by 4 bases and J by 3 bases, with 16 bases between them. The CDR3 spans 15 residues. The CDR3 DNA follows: TGCGCCAGCAGCCCCATCGACCGAGACCACACTGAAGCTTTCTTT. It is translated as CASSPIDRDHTEAFF.

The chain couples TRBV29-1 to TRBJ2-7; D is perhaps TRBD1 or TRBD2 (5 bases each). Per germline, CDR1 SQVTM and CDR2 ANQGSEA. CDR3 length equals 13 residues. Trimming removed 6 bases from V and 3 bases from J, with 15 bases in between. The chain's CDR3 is CSVLVGAGYEQYF. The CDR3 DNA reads TGCAGCGTCTTAGTCGGGGCGGGCTACGAGCAGTACTTC.

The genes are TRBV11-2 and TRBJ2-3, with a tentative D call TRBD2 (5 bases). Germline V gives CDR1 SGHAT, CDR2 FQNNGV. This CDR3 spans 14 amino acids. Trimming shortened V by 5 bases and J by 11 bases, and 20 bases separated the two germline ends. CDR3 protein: CASSPGSGVLLQYF. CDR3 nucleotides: TGTGCCAGCAGCCCCGGAAGCGGCGTTCTCCTGCAGTATTTT. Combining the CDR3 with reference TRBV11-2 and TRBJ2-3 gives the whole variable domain EAGVAQSPRYKIIEKRQSVAFWCNPISGHATLYWYQQILGQGPKLLIQFQNNGVVDDSQLPKDRFSAERLKGVDSTLKIQPAKLEDSAVYLCASSPGSGVLLQYFGPGTRLTVL.

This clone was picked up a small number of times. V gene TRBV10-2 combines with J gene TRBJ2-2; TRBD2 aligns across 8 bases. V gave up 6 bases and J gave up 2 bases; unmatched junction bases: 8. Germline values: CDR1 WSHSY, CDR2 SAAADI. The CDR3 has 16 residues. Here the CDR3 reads CASSATSGINTGELFF. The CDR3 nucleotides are TGCGCCAGCAGCGCTACTAGCGGTATTAACACCGGGGAGCTGTTTTTT.

The CDR3 reads CASSIWDRGNTEAFF. The CDR3 region has the DNA TGTGCCAGTAGTATATGGGACAGGGGGAACACTGAAGCTTTCTTT. This chain uses TRBV19 with TRBJ1-1, with TRBD1 matching over 10 bases. V trimming: 2 bases; J trimming: 1 base; junction bases outside the gene matches: 1. Germline V gene lookup returns CDR1 LNHDA and CDR2 SQIVND (reference sequence). The length of the CDR3 is 15 residues.

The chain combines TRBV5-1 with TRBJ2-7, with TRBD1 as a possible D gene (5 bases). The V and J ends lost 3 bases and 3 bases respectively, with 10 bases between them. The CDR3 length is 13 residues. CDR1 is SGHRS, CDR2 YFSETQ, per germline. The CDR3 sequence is CASSWETGYEQYF. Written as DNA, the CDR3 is TGCGCCAGCAGCTGGGAAACAGGCTACGAGCAGTACTTC.

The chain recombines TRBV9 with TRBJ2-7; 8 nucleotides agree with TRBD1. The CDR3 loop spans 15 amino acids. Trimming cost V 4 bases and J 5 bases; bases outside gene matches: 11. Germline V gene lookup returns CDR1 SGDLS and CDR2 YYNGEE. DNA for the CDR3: TGTGCCAGCAGCCCCCTCGGGCAGGGGGCTAACGAGCAGTACTTC. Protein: CASSPLGQGANEQYF.

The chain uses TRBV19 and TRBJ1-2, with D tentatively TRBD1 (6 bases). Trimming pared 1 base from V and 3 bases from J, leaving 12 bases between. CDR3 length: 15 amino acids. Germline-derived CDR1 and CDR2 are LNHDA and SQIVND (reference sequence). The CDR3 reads CASSIVLQGYYGYTF. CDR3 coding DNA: TGTGCCAGTAGTATAGTCCTACAGGGTTACTATGGCTACACCTTC.

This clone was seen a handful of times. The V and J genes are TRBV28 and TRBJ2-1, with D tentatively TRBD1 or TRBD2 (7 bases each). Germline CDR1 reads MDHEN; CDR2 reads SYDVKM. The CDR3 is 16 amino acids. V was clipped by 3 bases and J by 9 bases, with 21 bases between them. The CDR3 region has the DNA TGTGCCAGCAGTTTTCTGGCAGGGGGGGGTCCCGCTGAGCAGTTCTTC. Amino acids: CASSFLAGGGPAEQFF.

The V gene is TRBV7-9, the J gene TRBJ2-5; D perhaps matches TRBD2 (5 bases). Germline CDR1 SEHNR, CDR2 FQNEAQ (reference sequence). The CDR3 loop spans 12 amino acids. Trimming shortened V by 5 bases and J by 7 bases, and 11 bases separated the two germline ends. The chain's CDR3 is CASSPGVPTQYF. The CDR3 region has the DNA TGTGCCAGCAGCCCCGGGGTCCCGACCCAGTACTTC. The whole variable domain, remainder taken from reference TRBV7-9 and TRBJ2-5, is DTGVSQNPRHKITKRGQNVTFRCDPISEHNRLYWYRQTLGQGPEFLTYFQNEAQLEKSRLLSDRFSAERPKGSFSTLEIQRTEQGDSAMYLCASSPGVPTQYFGPGTRLLVL.

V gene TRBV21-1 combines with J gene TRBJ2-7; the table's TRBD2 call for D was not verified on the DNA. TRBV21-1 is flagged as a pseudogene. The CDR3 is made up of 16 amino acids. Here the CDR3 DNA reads TGTGCCAGCAGCAAAGAAATTGCAGGGACTAAGTACGAGCAGTACTTC. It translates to CASSKEIAGTKYEQYF.

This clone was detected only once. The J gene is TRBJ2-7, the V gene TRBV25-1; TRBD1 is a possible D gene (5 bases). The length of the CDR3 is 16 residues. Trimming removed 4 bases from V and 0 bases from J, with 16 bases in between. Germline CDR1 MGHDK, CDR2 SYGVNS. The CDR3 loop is CASSGYKGPYSYEQYF. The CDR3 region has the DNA TGTGCCAGCAGTGGGTACAAGGGGCCCTACTCCTACGAGCAGTACTTC.

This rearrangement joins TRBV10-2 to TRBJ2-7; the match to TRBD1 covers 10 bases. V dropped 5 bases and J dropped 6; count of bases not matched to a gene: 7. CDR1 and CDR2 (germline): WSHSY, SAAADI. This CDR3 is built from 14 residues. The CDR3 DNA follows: TGCGCCAGCAGTATCAGGACAGGGGGGGTCGAGCAGTACTTC. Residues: CASSIRTGGVEQYF.

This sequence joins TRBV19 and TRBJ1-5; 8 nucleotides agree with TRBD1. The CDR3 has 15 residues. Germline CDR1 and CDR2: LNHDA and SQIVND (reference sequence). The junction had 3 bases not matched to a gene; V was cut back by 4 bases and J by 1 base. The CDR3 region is CASSTGGGSNQPQHF. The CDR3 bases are TGTGCCAGTAGTACAGGGGGCGGCAGCAATCAGCCCCAGCATTTT.

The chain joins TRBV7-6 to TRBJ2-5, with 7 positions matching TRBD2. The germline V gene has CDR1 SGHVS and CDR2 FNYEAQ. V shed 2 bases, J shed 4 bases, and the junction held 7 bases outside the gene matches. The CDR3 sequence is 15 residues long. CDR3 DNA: TGTGCCAGCAGCTTAAGGGGAGGGGTACGAGAGACCCAGTACTTC. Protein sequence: CASSLRGGVRETQYF.

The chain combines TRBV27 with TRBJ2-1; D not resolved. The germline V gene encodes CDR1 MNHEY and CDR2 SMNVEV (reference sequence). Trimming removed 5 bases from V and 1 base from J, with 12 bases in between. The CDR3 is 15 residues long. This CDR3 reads CASSTPAGSYNEQFF. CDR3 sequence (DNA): TGTGCCAGCAGTACCCCAGCTGGGTCCTACAATGAGCAGTTCTTC.

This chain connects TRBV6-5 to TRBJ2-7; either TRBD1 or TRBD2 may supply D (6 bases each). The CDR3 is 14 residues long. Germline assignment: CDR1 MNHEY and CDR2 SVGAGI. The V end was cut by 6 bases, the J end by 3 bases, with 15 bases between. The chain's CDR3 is CASRKGGLGYEQYF. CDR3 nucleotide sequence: TGTGCCAGCAGAAAGGGGGGCCTTGGCTACGAGCAGTACTTC.

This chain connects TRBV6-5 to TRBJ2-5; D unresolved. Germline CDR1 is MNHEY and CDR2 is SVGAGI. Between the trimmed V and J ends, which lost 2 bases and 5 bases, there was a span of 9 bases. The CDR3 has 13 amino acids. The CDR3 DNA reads TGTGCCAGCAGTTACGTGGTGTCGGAGACCCAGTACTTC. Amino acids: CASSYVVSETQYF.

CDR3 nucleotide sequence: TGTGCCAGCTCATCCGGGACCGGGGGCGAGCAGTACTTC. Translating it yields CASSSGTGGEQYF. This sequence joins TRBV18 and TRBJ2-5; possibly TRBD2 for D (6 bases). Near its end, the DNA agrees better with TRBJ2-7, so the J call may be wrong. The CDR3 extends over 13 amino acids. The germline V gene has CDR1 KGHSH and CDR2 LQKENI.